The T cell receptor beta chain described here comes from a study of beta chain features in type 1 diabetes. General study points: TCRB CDR3s were moderately but significantly shorter in Type 1 diabetes patients in all four CD4+ subsets. Any HLA type influence on TCRB rearrangement was left unresolved here. It was possible that PCR favored shorter templates, equally so in patients and controls.

On this clone: Its antigen is currently unknown.

CD45RO/CCR7/CD25/CD127/CD95/CD27 sorting isolated CD4+ naive, central memory, regulatory and stem cell-like memory cells. The study reverse transcribed the entire isolated RNA, so it sequenced expressed TCRB transcripts. This table comes from immunoSEQ multiplex PCR, and its TCRdb copy is limited to in-frame clones, with some not included. The table has roughly 180,000 clones, approximately 8.4% seen once. The TCR originated in a man younger than 35 with type 1 diabetes. Sequencing was carried out using central memory CD4+ T cells from blood.

The CDR3 protein is CSVEVGGGRDTQYF. The DNA of the CDR3 is TGCAGCGTTGAAGTCGGCGGAGGGAGGGATACGCAGTATTTT. The chain combines TRBV29-1 with TRBJ2-3, with a weak D call TRBD2 (6 bases). The CDR3 is made up of 14 amino acids. The V gene lost 1 base and the J gene lost 6 bases, with 14 bases spanning the gap. The germline V gene encodes CDR1 SQVTM and CDR2 ANQGSEA.